One sample yielded the 6 T cell receptor beta chains listed below, sequenced in a study of beta chain features in type 1 diabetes. As every portion of the isolated RNA was reverse transcribed, the sequencing read expressed TCRB transcripts. Profiling relied on immunoSEQ multiplex PCR, and the TCRdb table lists in-frame clones only, not all of them. The sample holds fewer than 650,000 clones, roughly a sixth seen once. Sequencing input: naive CD4+ T cells from blood. These receptors all come from a young man in good health.

The chain couples TRBV7-3 to TRBJ2-2, with D possibly being TRBD2 (5 bases). The CDR3 is 14 residues long. Germline lookup yields CDR1 SGHTA and CDR2 FQGTGA. V was cut by 7 bases and J by 1 base, with 10 bases left in between. The CDR3 sequence: CASTSGMNTGELFF. DNA for the CDR3: TGTGCCAGCACCTCCGGGATGAACACCGGGGAGCTGTTTTTT. The full variable domain, rest sourced from reference TRBV7-3 and TRBJ2-2, is GAGVSQTPSNKVTEKGKYVELRCDPISGHTALYWYRQSLGQGPEFLIYFQGTGAADDSGLPNDRFFAVRPEGSVSTLKIQRTERGDSAVYLCASTSGMNTGELFFGEGSRLTVL.

V and J are TRBV5-1 and TRBJ2-1; D gene ambiguous. The ends were cut back, 4 bases at V and 0 bases at J, with 14 bases in the middle. CDR1 is SGHRS and CDR2 is YFSETQ in the germline V gene. CDR3 size: 16 residues. The CDR3 DNA reads TGCGCCAGCAGCCTCACGTACCCTAGCTCCTACAATGAGCAGTTCTTC. This translates into CASSLTYPSSYNEQFF.

This sequence joins TRBV18 and TRBJ2-7; D possibly corresponds to TRBD2 (5 bases). CDR1 KGHSH and CDR2 LQKENI come from the germline V gene. V lost 6 bases and J 3 bases, leaving 15 bases between the germline ends. This CDR3 contains 14 residues. The CDR3 sequence: CASSFKARVYEQYF. The CDR3 DNA is TGTGCCAGCTCTTTCAAGGCGCGGGTCTACGAGCAGTACTTC.

This clone showed up just a few times. This CDR3 is CASSTRPLSRSDTQYF. CDR3 in DNA: TGTGCCAGCAGCACCCGACCCCTAAGTAGATCAGATACGCAGTATTTT. The V and J genes are TRBV9 and TRBJ2-3; no definite D call. This CDR3 has 16 amino acids. Trimming pared 4 bases from V and 4 bases from J, leaving 19 bases between. CDR1 and CDR2 (germline): SGDLS, YYNGEE.

The J gene is TRBJ1-3, the V gene TRBV5-1, with 8 bases lining up with TRBD1. With V trimmed by 3 bases and J by 2 bases, 7 bases remained unmatched. CDR3 length: 16 residues. Germline V CDR1 and CDR2: SGHRS, YFSETQ. The CDR3 region is CASSSGTGQPGNTIYF. DNA for the CDR3: TGCGCCAGCAGCTCGGGGACAGGACAACCTGGAAACACCATATATTTT.

V and J are TRBV10-3 and TRBJ1-2; D call uncertain. Germline V lookup: CDR1 ENHRY, CDR2 SYGVKD. The CDR3 covers 11 residues. The V and J ends lost 6 bases and 8 bases respectively, with 10 bases between them. In nucleotides, the CDR3 is TGTGCCATCAGCCGCAGTGACGGCTACACCTTC. Its protein is CAISRSDGYTF.